Sequencing of this T cell receptor beta chain was carried out in a study of T-cell reconstitution after alpha-beta-depleted transplantation in children. This clonotype has just a few counts. A TCRbeta library incorporating unique molecular identifiers was prepared. A single record per CDR3 protein comes from TCRdb applying MiXCR to the PCR reads. The repertoire includes 250,000 to 350,000 distinct CDR3 sequences, more than 8% of them detected once, and about a tenth sits in the top ten. Trimming stripped 2 bases from V and 2 bases from J, with 8 bases between. This CDR3 comprises 14 residues. CDR1 and CDR2 from the germline V gene are MNHEY and SVGAGI.

The receptor was isolated from a human donor who donated a stem cell graft to a child with SCID. Sample: PBMCs from the stem cell graft donor, taken from the stem cell graft. This rearrangement joins TRBV6-5 to TRBJ2-3; D possibly corresponds to TRBD2 (5 bases). The CDR3 is CASSYLTITDTQYF. The CDR3 nucleotides are TGTGCCAGCAGTTACCTGACTATCACAGATACGCAGTATTTT.